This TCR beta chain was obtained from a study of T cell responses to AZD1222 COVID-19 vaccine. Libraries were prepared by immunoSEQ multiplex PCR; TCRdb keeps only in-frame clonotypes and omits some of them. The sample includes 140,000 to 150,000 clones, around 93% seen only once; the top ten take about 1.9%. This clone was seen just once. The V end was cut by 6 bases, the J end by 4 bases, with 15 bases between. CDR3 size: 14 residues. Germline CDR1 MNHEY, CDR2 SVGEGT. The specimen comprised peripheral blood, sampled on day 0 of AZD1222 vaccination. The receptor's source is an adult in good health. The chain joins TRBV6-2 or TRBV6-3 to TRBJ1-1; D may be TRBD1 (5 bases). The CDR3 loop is CASSLGSGGTEAFF. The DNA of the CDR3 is TGTGCCAGCAGCCTGGGGTCTGGGGGCACTGAAGCTTTCTTT.